This paragraph covers one T cell receptor beta chain sequence. Its antigen is not known. Profiling relied on immunoSEQ multiplex PCR, and the TCRdb table lists in-frame clones only, not all of them. The table includes 48,000 or so clones, roughly 85% detected once. This sample is part of a study of OX40 agonist ivuxolimab in advanced cancers. With 5 bases removed from V and 2 bases from J, the gap between germline ends came to 7 bases. Germline V gene sequence: CDR1 MNHEY, CDR2 SVGAGI. There are 12 residues in the CDR3. General observations from the study: Compared with CD4+, CD8+ T cells on average had more expanded clones.

This rearrangement joins TRBV6-5 to TRBJ2-7, with D maybe TRBD1 (6 bases). Sequencing used CD4+ or CD8+ T cells sorted from blood, obtained in a trial of the OX40 agonist ivuxolimab. This clonotype was sampled from an adult with an advanced solid tumor such as melanoma, head and neck, liver or kidney cancer. CDR3 DNA sequence: TGTGCCAGCAGTGGACAGACCTACGAGCAGTACTTC. Protein: CASSGQTYEQYF.